Presented here are 9 T cell receptor beta chains from one specimen sequenced in a study of blood T cell repertoires in COVID-19. Generated by immunoSEQ multiplex PCR, the TCRdb table keeps only in-frame clones and is missing some. Altogether 270,000 or so clones are present, roughly 85% being singletons, with the ten largest covering about 3%. Sequencing used peripheral blood. These receptors were collected from a woman younger than 30 with acute or convalescent COVID-19.

CDR3 in DNA: TGTGCCAGCAGAATCTACTCCCCTGGCGGGACAGACCCCTCCTACGAGCAGTACTTC. As protein: CASRIYSPGGTDPSYEQYF. This chain joins TRBV7-2 and TRBJ2-7, with D perhaps matching TRBD1 (7 bases). Trimming pared 6 bases from V and 0 bases from J, leaving 27 bases between. Germline assignment: CDR1 SGHTA and CDR2 FQGNSA. The CDR3 totals 19 residues.

CDR3 loop: CASRSSPGKNQPQHF. The CDR3, as DNA: TGTGCCAGCAGAAGTTCTCCAGGTAAGAATCAGCCCCAGCATTTT. The V call is TRBV3-1 (or the pseudogene TRBV3-2), the J call TRBJ1-5; D not certain. Germline CDR1 and CDR2: LGHDT and YNNKEL (reference sequence). V was cut by 6 bases and J by 4 bases, with 16 bases left in between. There are 15 residues in the CDR3.

J is TRBJ2-1 and V is TRBV27, with 8 nucleotides matching TRBD1. This CDR3 contains 15 residues. V shed 6 bases, J shed 2 bases, and the junction held 6 bases outside the gene matches. CDR1 MNHEY and CDR2 SMNVEV come from the germline V gene (reference sequence). The CDR3 DNA reads TGTGCCAGCAGCCGGACAGGGCCGACCTACAATGAGCAGTTCTTC. Translating gives CASSRTGPTYNEQFF.

The chain uses TRBV7-9 and TRBJ2-1, with 13 bases that match TRBD2. CDR3 length: 16 residues. The germline gives CDR1 SEHNR, CDR2 FQNEAQ (reference sequence). Germline trimming cut 6 bases from V and 11 bases from J; bases unmatched to any gene: 13. CDR3 region: CASSPSGGTSGNKQFF. The CDR3 region has the DNA TGTGCCAGCAGTCCTAGCGGGGGGACTAGCGGGAACAAGCAGTTCTTC.

This sequence joins TRBV4-3 and TRBJ1-4, with 8 positions matching TRBD1. The V gene end was trimmed by 4 bases and the J gene end by 8 bases; junction bases not matched to a gene: 9. The germline gives CDR1 LGHNA, CDR2 YSLEER. The CDR3 loop spans 15 amino acids. CDR3 bases: TGCGCCAGCAGCCCCCTTGTCGGGACAGGAGAAAAACTGTTTTTT. It is translated as CASSPLVGTGEKLFF.

Only one count was recorded for this clone. CDR3 DNA: TGTGCCAGCAGCTTAGTAGGGGGCAATCAGCCCCAGCATTTT. It encodes CASSLVGGNQPQHF. The V gene is TRBV7-2, the J gene TRBJ1-5, with D perhaps matching TRBD1 (5 bases). This CDR3 is built from 14 residues. Germline V CDR1 and CDR2: SGHTA, FQGNSA. Trimming took off 1 base at V and 2 bases at J, with 6 bases between the two ends.

The J gene is TRBJ1-1, the V gene TRBV7-9; the D is unclear. This CDR3 comprises 16 residues. The V gene lost 5 bases and the J gene lost 1 base, with 17 bases spanning the gap. Germline V gene lookup returns CDR1 SEHNR and CDR2 FQNEAQ (reference sequence). For the CDR3, the DNA is TGTGCCAGCAGCCGCCACAACGGCGGGAGGAACACTGAAGCTTTCTTT. This encodes CASSRHNGGRNTEAFF.

This clone was picked up a small number of times. The chain combines TRBV11-1 with TRBJ2-2, with D perhaps matching TRBD2 (6 bases). Germline CDR1 and CDR2: SGHAT and FQDESV (reference sequence). The CDR3 is made up of 15 amino acids. Trimming pared 7 bases from V and 4 bases from J, leaving 16 bases between. The CDR3: CASKVGGTVTGELFF. DNA for the CDR3: TGTGCCAGCAAGGTTGGCGGGACGGTCACCGGGGAGCTGTTTTTT.

The gene calls are TRBV19 and TRBJ1-1; D is unresolved. The V gene lost 7 bases and the J gene lost 11 bases, with 17 bases spanning the gap. CDR1 LNHDA and CDR2 SQIVND come from the germline V gene (reference sequence). The CDR3 has 12 residues. The CDR3 coding sequence is TGTGCCAGTACCCTGGACGGGATAGAGGCTTTCTTT. This translates into CASTLDGIEAFF.